A single sample gave rise to the 14 T cell receptor beta chains below, sequenced in a study of blood T cell repertoires in COVID-19. The assay was immunoSEQ multiplex PCR, and TCRdb's table has in-frame clones only and misses some. The table includes around 420,000 clones, roughly 87% detected once. The sequenced sample was PBMCs or T cells enriched from blood (not recorded which). The receptors derive from a woman aged 35 to 49 with acute COVID-19.

The rearrangement links TRBV20-1 to TRBJ2-1; 9 nucleotides agree with TRBD1. CDR1 DFQATT and CDR2 SNEGSKA come from the germline V gene (reference sequence). Trimming removed 3 bases from V and 4 bases from J; junction bases left unmatched: 7. The CDR3 runs to 15 residues. CDR3 protein: CSASSDRGIYNEQFF. CDR3 DNA sequence: TGCAGTGCTAGTTCCGACAGGGGGATTTACAATGAGCAGTTCTTC.

The rearrangement uses TRBV6-5 and TRBJ1-2; D is possibly TRBD1 (5 bases). CDR3 length: 15 residues. V lost 5 bases, J lost 0 bases, and 13 bases lay in between. Germline CDR1 and CDR2: MNHEY and SVGAGI. For the CDR3, the DNA is TGTGCCAGCAGTCTTCCTTCGGGGGCTAACTATGGCTACACCTTC. Its protein is CASSLPSGANYGYTF.

CDR3 DNA sequence: TGTGCCAGCCAGTCAAAAATGGGGACAAATCAGCCCCAGCATTTT. Its translation is CASQSKMGTNQPQHF. V is TRBV19 and J is TRBJ1-5; perhaps TRBD1 as D (6 bases). The germline V gene encodes CDR1 LNHDA and CDR2 SQIVND (reference sequence). Deletions cut 9 bases from V and 4 bases from J, with 19 bases between. CDR3 size: 15 residues.

This clone turned up a few times. This rearrangement joins TRBV10-3 to TRBJ1-5; D not certain. Germline assignment: CDR1 ENHRY and CDR2 SYGVKD. The CDR3 sequence is 14 residues long. V shed 4 bases and J shed 2 bases, with 9 bases lying between them. For the CDR3, the DNA is TGTGCCATCAGTGCTGGCCAGGGCAATCAGCCCCAGCATTTT. It translates to CAISAGQGNQPQHF.

The gene calls are TRBV11-2 and TRBJ2-5, with 12 bases fitting TRBD1. CDR1 is SGHAT and CDR2 is FQNNGV in the germline V gene. The V segment lost 6 bases and the J segment 5 bases; nucleotides outside the gene matches: 10. The CDR3 is made up of 16 amino acids. CDR3 sequence: CASRKPGQGAQETQYF. The CDR3 bases are TGTGCCAGCAGGAAACCGGGACAGGGGGCGCAGGAGACCCAGTACTTC.

The rearrangement joins TRBV3-1 (or the pseudogene TRBV3-2) to TRBJ1-1; 9 positions match TRBD1. CDR3 length equals 14 residues. The trim removed 4 bases at V and 8 bases at J, leaving 8 bases unmatched. CDR1 LGHDT and CDR2 YNNKEL come from the germline V gene (reference sequence). The CDR3 bases are TGTGCCAGCAGCCCACTGACAGGGGGAGACGAAGCTTTCTTT. Protein sequence: CASSPLTGGDEAFF.

The genes are TRBV5-4 and TRBJ2-1, with 8 bases identical to TRBD1. Per germline, CDR1 SGHNT and CDR2 YYREEE (reference sequence). With V trimmed by 4 bases and J by 6 bases, 6 bases remained unmatched. This CDR3 region has 14 residues. CDR3: CASSVKTGVNEQFF. CDR3 sequence (DNA): TGTGCCAGCAGCGTTAAGACAGGGGTCAATGAGCAGTTCTTC.

The chain has TRBV5-1 and TRBJ1-4, with D maybe TRBD1 (6 bases). Germline CDR1 reads SGHRS; CDR2 reads YFSETQ. The V gene lost 1 base and the J gene lost 8 bases, with 9 bases spanning the gap. The CDR3 length is 13 residues. In DNA, the CDR3 is TGCGCCAGCAGCTTGCAGGGGCTCGAAAAACTGTTTTTT. This encodes CASSLQGLEKLFF.

This clone came up many times. The rearrangement joins TRBV12-3 or TRBV12-4 to TRBJ1-5; no reliable D call. With 6 bases removed from V and 6 bases from J, the gap between germline ends came to 12 bases. CDR3 length: 13 amino acids. The CDR3: CASSPESSQPQHF. The DNA of the CDR3 is TGTGCCAGCAGCCCTGAGTCGAGTCAGCCCCAGCATTTT.

The J gene is TRBJ2-1, the V gene TRBV3-1 (or the pseudogene TRBV3-2); D not certain. Germline loops: CDR1 LGHDT, CDR2 YNNKEL (reference sequence). The CDR3 consists of 14 residues. Trimming shortened V by 1 base and J by 7 bases, and 11 bases separated the two germline ends. The CDR3 DNA is TGTGCCAGCAGCCAAGTGGGCATGAGTAATGAGCAGTTCTTC. Amino acid sequence: CASSQVGMSNEQFF.

This clone was detected once. The chain couples TRBV29-1 to TRBJ1-1; TRBD1 might be the D (5 bases). Trimming removed 6 bases at V and 7 bases at J, with 27 bases between. The CDR3 loop spans 16 amino acids. Germline V gene data show CDR1 as SQVTM and CDR2 as ANQGSEA. Written as DNA, the CDR3 is TGCAGCGTCGTTCCTTTGTCGTTGGGGGGAACAGGTGAAGCTTTCTTT. This codes for CSVVPLSLGGTGEAFF. The full variable domain, rest sourced from reference TRBV29-1 and TRBJ1-1, is SAVISQKPSRDICQRGTSLTIQCQVDSQVTMMFWYRQQPGQSLTLIATANQGSEATYESGFVIDKFPISRPNLTFSTLTVSNMSPEDSSIYLCSVVPLSLGGTGEAFFGQGTRLTVV.

This clone was counted a few times. V usage is TRBV14 and J usage is TRBJ1-1, with D perhaps matching TRBD1 (6 bases). The CDR3 covers 18 residues. V was pared by 5 bases and J by 1 base, with 23 bases between. Germline V gene lookup returns CDR1 SGHDN and CDR2 FVKESK. The chain's CDR3 is CASSRDLLGAPGNTEAFF. Here the CDR3 DNA reads TGTGCCAGCAGCAGAGACCTTTTGGGGGCCCCTGGGAACACTGAAGCTTTCTTT.

The rearrangement links TRBV11-2 to TRBJ2-7, with D maybe TRBD1 (6 bases). Germline V lookup: CDR1 SGHAT, CDR2 FQNNGV. V lost 5 bases and J lost 3, with 11 bases in between. CDR3 size: 13 residues. CDR3 sequence reads: CASSPGTNYEQYF. For the CDR3, the DNA is TGTGCCAGCAGCCCAGGGACAAACTACGAGCAGTACTTC. Using reference TRBV11-2 and TRBJ2-7 for the parts outside the CDR3, the full variable domain is EAGVAQSPRYKIIEKRQSVAFWCNPISGHATLYWYQQILGQGPKLLIQFQNNGVVDDSQLPKDRFSAERLKGVDSTLKIQPAKLEDSAVYLCASSPGTNYEQYFGPGTRLTVT.

This clone was observed a few times. J is TRBJ1-1 and V is TRBV5-8; TRBD1 matches at 9 bases. CDR1 and CDR2 (germline): SGHTS, YDEGEE. This CDR3 has 13 amino acids. Trimming at V came to 8 bases and at J to 4 bases, leaving 6 bases not matched to a gene. CDR3 sequence: CASNRGLGTEAFF. The CDR3, as DNA: TGTGCCAGTAACAGGGGGCTCGGCACTGAAGCTTTCTTT. Combining the CDR3 with reference TRBV5-8 and TRBJ1-1 gives the whole variable domain EAGVTQSPTHLIKTRGQQATLRCSPISGHTSVYWYQQALGLGLQFLLWYDEGEERNRGNFPPRFSGRQFPNYSSELNVNALELEDSALYLCASNRGLGTEAFFGQGTRLTVV.